The source of this TCR beta chain is a study of blood T cell repertoires in COVID-19. Study background: Italy, Spain and the United States were the sources of the convalescent and acute COVID-19 samples. T cells, B-cell-depleted T cells, or PBMCs supplied cDNA or gDNA.

V shed 6 bases, J shed 10 bases, and the junction held 9 bases outside the gene matches. In germline, CDR1 is WNHNN, CDR2 SYGVQD (reference sequence). The CDR3 consists of 13 residues. In the authors' methods: Researchers report that nucleated cell counts were estimated from reference gene primer amplification. TCRdb's table, derived via immunoSEQ multiplex PCR, lists solely in-frame clones and lacks some. V, J and clone size are taken as reported in that table, and D and trimming were inferred from the DNA itself. The sample has fewer than 80,000 clones; 80% to 90% are singletons. The chain recombines TRBV10-1 with TRBJ1-1; 9 bases are a match to TRBD1. This TCR came from a woman aged 45-65 years with active COVID-19. The sample comprised peripheral blood. The CDR3: CASSRDRVGVAFF. The DNA of the CDR3 is TGCGCCAGCAGCCGGGACAGGGTCGGCGTAGCTTTCTTT.